This entry features one T cell receptor beta chain sequence. What it recognizes is unknown. A lack of ophthalmopathy progression within 18 months defined stable Graves' hyperthyroidism. The study based diagnoses on clinical symptoms, serum thyroxine and TRAb, thyroid ultrasound and orbital computed tomography. The data were taken from a study of T cells in Graves' hyperthyroidism and ophthalmopathy. On the study more broadly: Specimen type is peripheral blood, collected at initial diagnosis prior to any treatment. Whole-study results and caveats: Separation of ophthalmopathy from stable hyperthyroidism was achieved by a 13 V-J model.

RNA transcripts provided the source from which TCR beta CDR3 regions were amplified. HTBI primers were employed in a first-round RT-PCR of the TCR CDR3. One entry per CDR3 protein results from TCRdb running MiXCR on the multiplex PCR reads. The table lists 500,000 to 550,000 distinct CDR3 sequences, under 25% of them singletons. The CDR3 sequence is 13 residues long. The germline V gene has CDR1 SGHRS and CDR2 YFSETQ. Trimming left V 10 bases short and J 4 bases short, with 18 bases between. The rearrangement links TRBV5-1 to TRBJ2-7; the D gene is possibly TRBD2 (5 bases). Sequencing used blood. This clonotype was obtained from a man between 18 and 35 years old with Graves' hyperthyroidism. CDR3 in DNA: TGCGCCTCCGGGGTGGGGAGCCCTTACGAGCAGTACTTC. Translating it yields CASGVGSPYEQYF.